This TCR beta chain was identified in a study of T cells after yellow fever vaccination. General observations from the study: Only a small proportion of the clonotypes turned up in both the CD4 and the CD8 compartments, likely arising from convergent recombination. Post-booster reappearance was seen for most primary-vaccination clones (around 96% CD4, around 88% CD8).

In making TCR cDNA, 5'RACE template switching added a universal primer site and UMIs to it. TCRdb processed the 5' RACE reads anew with MiXCR; each CDR3 protein has one entry. This table holds hundreds of thousands of distinct CDR3 sequences, 13% found once. This clonotype was counted a few times. Its specificity is not known. With 2 bases clipped from V and 2 bases from J, the junction kept 4 bases outside the gene matches. In germline, CDR1 is DFQATT, CDR2 SNEGSKA (reference sequence). The length of the CDR3 is 14 residues. The rearrangement uses TRBV20-1 and TRBJ2-3, with TRBD1 identical over 7 bases. The receptor comes from a man aged 25 to 40 who received the YFV17D yellow fever vaccine. The source was PBMCs, collected on the day of the yellow fever booster vaccination. The CDR3 bases are TGCAGTGCTAGAATGACAGGGAACACAGATACGCAGTATTTT. Protein product: CSARMTGNTDTQYF.